This T cell receptor (beta chain) was documented in a study of T cells in Graves' hyperthyroidism and ophthalmopathy. The CDR3 regions of TCR beta were amplified from RNA transcripts. The HTBI primer set served for first-round RT-PCR of the TCR CDR3. A single record per CDR3 protein comes from TCRdb applying MiXCR to the multiplex PCR reads. The sample has some 510,000 distinct CDR3 sequences; more than 20% are singletons. Not enrolled were patients with uncontrolled infection, other autoimmune disease, pregnancy or lactation. Fresh peripheral blood, 10 ml, yielded the PBMCs. This CDR3 contains 16 residues. Germline lookup yields CDR1 MGHRA and CDR2 YSYEKL. V was shortened by 3 bases and J by 3 bases, with 18 bases between the two germline ends. This clonotype was seen more than once but under ten times.

This sequence joins TRBV4-1 and TRBJ2-7; D may match TRBD1 or TRBD2 (5 bases each). Sample: blood. The receptor's source is a young man with Graves' hyperthyroidism. The CDR3 DNA reads TGCGCCAGCAGCCAGCTGACCGGGACGGCCTTCTACGAGCAGTACTTC. It codes for CASSQLTGTAFYEQYF.